By frequency in the sample, the clone carrying this T cell receptor beta chain is medium-sized. The antigen remains undetermined. These data are taken from a study of OX40 agonist ivuxolimab in advanced cancers. Study at large: A mean age of approximately 58 years, range about 20 to 85, was recorded, and about 83% were male. Anti-PD-1, anti-PD-L1 or anti-CTLA-4 therapy given earlier was allowed, and approximately 40% had some. General study findings and limits: Patients with a partial response at 0.1-3.0 mg/kg had among the lowest clonal expansion.

Cycle 7 day 1, cycle 4 day 1, and baseline were the timepoints at which blood was sampled. Germline V CDR1 and CDR2: MGHRA, YSYEKL. Trimming removed 4 bases at V and 6 bases at J, with 13 bases between. The CDR3 is 14 residues long. Clones were sequenced by immunoSEQ multiplex PCR, and TCRdb holds only the in-frame ones, with some missing. Among roughly 70,000 clones listed, about four fifths were seen once. The genes are TRBV4-1 and TRBJ2-1; D gene unclear. The sample in question was CD4+ or CD8+ T cells sorted from blood, obtained in a trial of the OX40 agonist ivuxolimab. This TCR was sampled from an adult with an advanced solid tumor such as melanoma, head and neck, liver or kidney cancer. In DNA form, the CDR3 reads TGCGCCAGCAGCCCCATGGGTAGACCCAATGAGCAGTTCTTC. It translates to CASSPMGRPNEQFF.